This T cell receptor (beta chain) came from a study of blood T cell repertoires in COVID-19. Germline lookup yields CDR1 SNHLY and CDR2 FYNNEI. Trimming removed 6 bases at V and 4 bases at J, with 9 bases between. This CDR3 region has 12 residues. As processed by the authors: Amplification with reference gene primers provided the estimates of nucleated cell counts. Clones were read by immunoSEQ multiplex PCR, and TCRdb kept only the in-frame ones, dropping some. V, J and clone size derive from that table, while D and trimming were established from the DNA sequence. Here the sample spans about 230,000 clones, about 80% being singletons.

The receptor was derived from a woman in her forties or fifties with acute or convalescent COVID-19. Sequencing was performed on peripheral blood. The chain joins TRBV2 to TRBJ1-2, with D perhaps TRBD1 (5 bases). As DNA, the CDR3 is TGTGCCAGCAGGGACAACCGCTATGGCTACACCTTC. It translates to CASRDNRYGYTF.